A single sample gave rise to the 32 T cell receptor beta chains below, sequenced in a study of blood T cell repertoires in COVID-19. Sequenced by immunoSEQ multiplex PCR; TCRdb stores in-frame clones only, minus some. The sample records approximately 110,000 clones, approximately 85% being singletons. The sequenced material came from peripheral blood. The receptor source for this set is a woman at least 80 years old with COVID-19, enrolled during active disease.

J is TRBJ2-1 and V is TRBV19; the match to TRBD2 covers 12 bases. V trimming: 5 bases; J trimming: 4 bases; junction bases outside the gene matches: 6. CDR1 is LNHDA, CDR2 SQIVND, per germline (reference sequence). CDR3 size: 16 residues. In DNA, the CDR3 is TGTGCCAGTAGTCCGTTGACTAGCGGGAGTTACAATGAGCAGTTCTTC. It is translated as CASSPLTSGSYNEQFF.

This chain connects TRBV9 to TRBJ1-3, with 9 bases that match TRBD1. Germline V CDR1 and CDR2: SGDLS, YYNGEE. CDR3 length equals 16 residues. J gave up 0 bases and V 0 bases, and 1 base lay outside the gene matches. CDR3 nucleotides: TGTGCCAGCAGCGTAGAGGACAGGGGCTCTGGAAACACCATATATTTT. It specifies CASSVEDRGSGNTIYF.

The CDR3 DNA follows: TGTGCCAGCAGTCCTGGGACAGGGGGTCGAGCTTTCTTT. This sequence encodes CASSPGTGGRAFF. The chain is built from TRBV6-5 and TRBJ1-1; 11 bases agree with TRBD1. This CDR3 region has 13 residues. Germline CDR1 MNHEY, CDR2 SVGAGI. After removal of 5 bases from V and 10 bases from J, the junction contained 6 bases not matched to a gene.

The chain recombines TRBV6-2 or TRBV6-3 with TRBJ2-3; the D gene is possibly TRBD1 (5 bases). CDR3 length: 14 amino acids. Trimming removed 5 bases at V and 3 bases at J, with 12 bases between. Germline CDR1 reads MNHEY; CDR2 reads SVGEGT. CDR3 coding DNA: TGTGCCAGCAGTCTTATGGGGCTGACAGATACGCAGTATTTT. As protein: CASSLMGLTDTQYF.

The J gene is TRBJ2-7, the V gene TRBV7-2; a possible D gene is TRBD2 (5 bases). This CDR3 is 12 amino acids long. CDR1 is SGHTA, CDR2 FQGNSA, per germline. Trimming pared 5 bases from V and 1 base from J, leaving 6 bases between. The CDR3 DNA is TGTGCCAGCAGCCCGGGATCCTACGAGCAGTACTTC. Its protein product is CASSPGSYEQYF.

The rearrangement links TRBV27 to TRBJ2-1; 11 nucleotides agree with TRBD2. Trimming cost V 1 base and J 6 bases; bases outside gene matches: 8. The length of the CDR3 is 17 residues. From germline, CDR1 is MNHEY and CDR2 SMNVEV (reference sequence). DNA for the CDR3: TGTGCCAGCAGTTTATACTCTCCCCTAGCGGGGGGCAATGAGCAGTTCTTC. Its protein product is CASSLYSPLAGGNEQFF.

This clone appeared a single time. The rearrangement links TRBV19 to TRBJ2-3, with D possibly TRBD2 on 5 matching bases. Germline CDR1 reads LNHDA; CDR2 reads SQIVND (reference sequence). This CDR3 region has 14 residues. V was shortened by 4 bases and J by 1 base, with 9 bases between the two germline ends. The CDR3 DNA follows: TGTGCCAGTAGTAGCGGGTGGGGCACAGATACGCAGTATTTT. It encodes CASSSGWGTDTQYF.

DNA for the CDR3: TGTGCCAGCAGCTTAGCGTCGGCAGGGGGCAAGAATTCACCCCTCCACTTT. Encoded protein: CASSLASAGGKNSPLHF. V and J are TRBV7-2 and TRBJ1-6; 8 bases agree with TRBD1. This CDR3 is 17 amino acids long. After removal of 0 bases from V and 7 bases from J, the junction contained 8 bases not matched to a gene. Germline V gene data show CDR1 as SGHTA and CDR2 as FQGNSA.

This chain connects TRBV18 to TRBJ1-1; 7 bases are shared with TRBD1. V dropped 4 bases and J dropped 3; count of bases not matched to a gene: 5. Germline values: CDR1 KGHSH, CDR2 LQKENI. The CDR3 sequence is 14 residues long. In nucleotides, the CDR3 is TGTGCCAGCTCACTGCTCCAGGGGGACACTGAAGCTTTCTTT. Its translation: CASSLLQGDTEAFF. The full variable domain, in which reference TRBV18 and TRBJ1-1 provide the parts outside the CDR3, is NAGVMQNPRHLVRRRGQEARLRCSPMKGHSHVYWYRQLPEEGLKFMVYLQKENIIDESGMPKERFSAEFPKEGPSILRIQQVVRGDSAAYFCASSLLQGDTEAFFGQGTRLTVV.

V is TRBV28 and J is TRBJ1-2, with TRBD1 identical over 10 bases. The CDR3 consists of 16 residues. CDR1 is MDHEN and CDR2 is SYDVKM in the germline V gene. With V trimmed by 3 bases and J by 8 bases, 12 bases remained unmatched. This CDR3 reads CASSFFRGQGVRGYTF. CDR3 in DNA: TGTGCCAGCAGTTTCTTTAGAGGACAGGGGGTACGGGGCTACACCTTC.

This clone was observed a few times. CDR3 in DNA: TGCAGTGCTAGTCCGGCGGTTGACTACGAGCAGTACTTC. Its translation: CSASPAVDYEQYF. The chain recombines TRBV20-1 with TRBJ2-7; D uncertain. CDR3 size: 13 residues. Germline V gene lookup returns CDR1 DFQATT and CDR2 SNEGSKA (reference sequence). Trimming stripped 3 bases from V and 3 bases from J, with 12 bases between.

V and J are TRBV24-1 and TRBJ2-7; TRBD2 might be the D (5 bases). Germline lookup yields CDR1 KGHDR and CDR2 SFDVKD. The V end was cut by 7 bases, the J end by 2 bases, with 20 bases between. This CDR3 spans 16 amino acids. The CDR3 sequence: CATSGLGPGNTYEQYF. DNA of the CDR3: TGTGCCACCAGCGGTCTTGGTCCGGGGAATACCTACGAGCAGTACTTC.

The rearrangement joins TRBV3-1 (or the pseudogene TRBV3-2) to TRBJ2-1, with 8 bases fitting TRBD2. V gave up 3 bases and J gave up 0 bases; unmatched junction bases: 10. The CDR3 covers 18 residues. Germline assignment: CDR1 LGHDT and CDR2 YNNKEL (reference sequence). For the CDR3, the DNA is TGTGCCAGCAGCCAGATTCGGACTAGCTGGACCTCCTACAATGAGCAGTTCTTC. It codes for CASSQIRTSWTSYNEQFF.

Points on this clone: A much more abundant neighbour one base away suggests this may be a read error. The sample has other DNA sequences that encode this CDR3 too. The chain links TRBV6-1 to TRBJ1-1; TRBD1 agrees at 9 bases. Per germline, CDR1 MNHNS and CDR2 SASEGT. There are 14 residues in the CDR3. V lost 3 bases and J lost 3; bases outside the gene matches: 2. CDR3 in amino acids: CASSEDRGDTEAFF. CDR3 bases: TGTGCCAGCAGTGAGGACAGGGGAGACACTGAAGCTTTCTTT.

This chain links TRBV4-3 with TRBJ1-3; no reliable D call. The CDR3 runs 14 residues. CDR1 is LGHNA, CDR2 YSLEER, per germline. V was pared by 0 bases and J by 3 bases, with 6 bases between. In DNA, the CDR3 is TGCGCCAGCAGCCAAGATTCAGGTGGAAACACCATATATTTT. It translates to CASSQDSGGNTIYF.

The chain uses TRBV4-3 and TRBJ1-1; a weak D match, TRBD1 (6 bases). The V gene lost 0 bases and the J gene lost 0 bases, with 17 bases spanning the gap. CDR1 and CDR2 from the germline V gene are LGHNA and YSLEER. This CDR3 contains 18 residues. CDR3 loop: CASSQDWGFGQLNTEAFF. The CDR3 DNA follows: TGCGCCAGCAGCCAAGATTGGGGGTTCGGACAGCTGAACACTGAAGCTTTCTTT.

The V gene is TRBV6-5, the J gene TRBJ2-1; D uncertain. V lost 5 bases to trimming and J lost 2 bases, with 13 bases between them. This CDR3 is 15 amino acids long. Germline V gives CDR1 MNHEY, CDR2 SVGAGI. The CDR3 sequence is CASSPQASAYNEQFF. In DNA form, the CDR3 reads TGTGCCAGCAGTCCTCAGGCGTCCGCCTACAATGAGCAGTTCTTC.

This clone was counted once. The CDR3 DNA reads as TGCGCCAGCAGCCAATACCCGGGAGCGGAGGATGAGCAGTTCTTC. Its protein is CASSQYPGAEDEQFF. This chain joins TRBV4-1 and TRBJ2-1, with D perhaps matching TRBD2 (6 bases). CDR1 is MGHRA and CDR2 is YSYEKL in the germline V gene. Trimming removed 2 bases from V and 8 bases from J, with 16 bases in between. CDR3 length equals 15 residues.

The CDR3 spells CASSLALAGGIQLKYEQYF. The CDR3 DNA follows: TGTGCCAGCAGCTTAGCTCTAGCGGGAGGAATCCAATTGAAATACGAGCAGTACTTC. This chain uses TRBV7-2 with TRBJ2-7, with TRBD2 matching over 11 bases. The CDR3 length is 19 residues. In germline, CDR1 is SGHTA, CDR2 FQGNSA. V gave up 0 bases and J gave up 4 bases; unmatched junction bases: 14.

V gene TRBV6-4 combines with J gene TRBJ1-1, with unresolved D. The CDR3 has 13 amino acids. Germline values: CDR1 MRHNA, CDR2 SNTAGT. The V end lost 4 bases, the J end lost 1 base, and 7 bases lay between the germline ends. The CDR3: CASSARQNTEAFF. DNA of the CDR3: TGTGCCAGCAGTGCCAGACAGAACACTGAAGCTTTCTTT.

The chain is built from TRBV6-2 or TRBV6-3 and TRBJ1-1; no clear D gene. CDR1 and CDR2 from the germline V gene are MNHEY and SVGEGT. Deletions cut 4 bases from V and 5 bases from J, with 11 bases between. The CDR3 consists of 13 residues. The CDR3, as DNA: TGTGCCAGCAGTTTCCCGGGGAGGACTGAAGCTTTCTTT. Amino acids: CASSFPGRTEAFF.

The V and J genes are TRBV4-1 and TRBJ2-1, with 10 bases aligning to TRBD2. V dropped 3 bases and J dropped 6; count of bases not matched to a gene: 5. The germline gives CDR1 MGHRA, CDR2 YSYEKL. The CDR3 totals 15 residues. Written as DNA, the CDR3 is TGCGCCAGCAGCCACACCCTAGCGGGAGCCAATGAGCAGTTCTTC. Protein sequence: CASSHTLAGANEQFF.

The rearrangement links TRBV4-2 to TRBJ2-1, with 8 bases fitting TRBD2. Germline CDR1 reads LGHNA; CDR2 reads YNFKEQ. The CDR3 has 15 amino acids. Trimming at V came to 5 bases and at J to 5 bases, leaving 8 bases not matched to a gene. The CDR3 region is CASSRHSGTDNEQFF. For the CDR3, the DNA is TGTGCCAGCAGCAGACATAGCGGGACGGACAATGAGCAGTTCTTC.

The J gene is TRBJ1-1, the V gene TRBV7-2; D is undetermined. The CDR3 is 15 residues long. Germline values: CDR1 SGHTA, CDR2 FQGNSA. V lost 0 bases and J 0 bases, leaving 8 bases between the germline ends. The chain's CDR3 is CASSLARQLNTEAFF. The CDR3 region has the DNA TGTGCCAGCAGCTTAGCAAGACAACTGAACACTGAAGCTTTCTTT.

V and J are TRBV19 and TRBJ2-1; a possible D gene is TRBD2 (6 bases). Germline V gene sequence: CDR1 LNHDA, CDR2 SQIVND (reference sequence). The CDR3 sequence is 15 residues long. Trimming cost V 5 bases and J 3 bases, with 14 bases left between them. This CDR3 reads CASSASGEVYNEQFF. The CDR3, as DNA: TGTGCCAGTAGTGCCTCGGGAGAAGTCTACAATGAGCAGTTCTTC. Full variable domain (rest looked up from reference TRBV19 and TRBJ2-1): DGGITQSPKYLFRKEGQNVTLSCEQNLNHDAMYWYRQDPGQGLRLIYYSQIVNDFQKGDIAEGYSVSREKKESFPLTVTSAQKNPTAFYLCASSASGEVYNEQFFGPGTRLTVL.

The chain employs TRBV4-1 and TRBJ2-3, with D possibly TRBD1 on 5 matching bases. Germline V gene sequence: CDR1 MGHRA, CDR2 YSYEKL. The CDR3 has 14 residues. V lost 0 bases, J lost 6 bases, and 10 bases lay in between. The CDR3 coding sequence is TGCGCCAGCAGCCAAGACCCTAGACAGGATACGCAGTATTTT. Residues: CASSQDPRQDTQYF.

The chain combines TRBV19 with TRBJ1-2; perhaps TRBD1 as D (5 bases). This CDR3 is 12 amino acids long. Germline CDR1 is LNHDA and CDR2 is SQIVND (reference sequence). Trimming stripped 5 bases from V and 6 bases from J, with 10 bases between. The CDR3 region is CASSGAYNGYTF. CDR3 bases: TGTGCCAGTAGTGGGGCTTACAATGGCTACACCTTC.

V is TRBV3-1 (or the pseudogene TRBV3-2) and J is TRBJ1-2; D is perhaps TRBD1 (5 bases). The CDR3 length is 15 residues. Germline lookup yields CDR1 LGHDT and CDR2 YNNKEL (reference sequence). V lost 1 base and J lost 4, with 13 bases in between. The CDR3 DNA follows: TGTGCCAGCAGCCAAGGCGGGGGTGGGTCCTATGGCTACACCTTC. Amino acid sequence: CASSQGGGGSYGYTF.

The chain joins TRBV15 to TRBJ2-1; D is unclear. The CDR3 is made up of 14 amino acids. V shed 0 bases and J shed 8 bases, with 11 bases lying between them. CDR1 and CDR2 (germline): LNHNV, YYDKDF (reference sequence). In nucleotides, the CDR3 is TGTGCCACCAGCAGAGAATACAGTATCCATGAGCAGTTCTTC. Protein sequence: CATSREYSIHEQFF.

This sequence joins TRBV6-5 and TRBJ2-7; possibly TRBD2 for D (6 bases). Per the germline V gene, CDR1 is MNHEY and CDR2 is SVGAGI. The CDR3 covers 12 residues. V was cut by 6 bases and J by 2 bases, with 8 bases left in between. The CDR3 region has the DNA TGTGCCAGCAGCGGGAGAGCCTACGAGCAGTACTTC. It encodes CASSGRAYEQYF.

The chain uses TRBV6-5 and TRBJ2-7, with a possible D match to TRBD1 (5 bases). Germline CDR1 is MNHEY and CDR2 is SVGAGI. The CDR3 length is 15 residues. The V gene lost 6 bases and the J gene lost 0 bases, with 15 bases spanning the gap. Here the CDR3 DNA reads TGTGCCAGCAGGACCGACAGTGGAAGCTCCTACGAGCAGTACTTC. Amino acid sequence: CASRTDSGSSYEQYF.

The V and J genes are TRBV19 and TRBJ2-1; possible D gene TRBD1, 5 bases. Germline CDR1 LNHDA, CDR2 SQIVND (reference sequence). V gave up 6 bases and J gave up 6 bases, with 12 bases separating them. The CDR3 loop spans 13 amino acids. CDR3 nucleotides: TGTGCCAGTAGCAGCCAGGGCTCCAATGAGCAGTTCTTC. Protein: CASSSQGSNEQFF.